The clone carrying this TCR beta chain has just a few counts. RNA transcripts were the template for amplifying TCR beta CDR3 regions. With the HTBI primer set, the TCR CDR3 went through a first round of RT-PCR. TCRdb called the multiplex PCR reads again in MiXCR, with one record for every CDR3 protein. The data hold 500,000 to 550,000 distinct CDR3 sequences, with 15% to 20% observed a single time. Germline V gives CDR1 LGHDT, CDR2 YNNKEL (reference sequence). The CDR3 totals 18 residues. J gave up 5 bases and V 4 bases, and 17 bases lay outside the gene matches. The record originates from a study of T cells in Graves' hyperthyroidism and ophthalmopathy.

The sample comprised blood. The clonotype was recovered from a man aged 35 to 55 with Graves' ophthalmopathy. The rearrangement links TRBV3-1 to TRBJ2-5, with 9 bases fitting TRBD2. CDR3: CASSPINQRGVRVETQYF. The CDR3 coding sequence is TGTGCCAGCAGCCCCATAAATCAGCGGGGGGTCCGGGTTGAGACCCAGTACTTC.